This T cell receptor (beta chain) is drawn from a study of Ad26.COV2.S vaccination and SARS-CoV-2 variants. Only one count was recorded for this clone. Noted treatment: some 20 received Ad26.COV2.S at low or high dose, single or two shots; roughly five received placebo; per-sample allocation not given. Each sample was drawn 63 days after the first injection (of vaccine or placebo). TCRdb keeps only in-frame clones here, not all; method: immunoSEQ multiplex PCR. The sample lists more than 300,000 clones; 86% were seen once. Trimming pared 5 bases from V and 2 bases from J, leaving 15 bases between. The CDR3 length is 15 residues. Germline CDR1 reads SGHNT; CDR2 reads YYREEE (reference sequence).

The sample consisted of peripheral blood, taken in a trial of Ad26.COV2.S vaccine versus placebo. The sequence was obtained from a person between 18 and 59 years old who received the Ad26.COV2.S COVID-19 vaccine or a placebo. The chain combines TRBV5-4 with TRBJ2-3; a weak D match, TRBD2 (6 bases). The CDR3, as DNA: TGTGCCAGCAGTCCACCTAGCGCACACACAGATACGCAGTATTTT. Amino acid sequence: CASSPPSAHTDTQYF.